The present TCR beta chain was sequenced within a study of T-cell memory formation after mild COVID-19. Germline lookup yields CDR1 MNHEY and CDR2 SMNVEV (reference sequence). The V end lost 3 bases, the J end lost 5 bases, and 10 bases lay between the germline ends. The length of the CDR3 is 13 residues. TCRdb used MiXCR to reprocess the 5' RACE reads, holding one entry per CDR3 protein. The sample includes 300,000 or so distinct CDR3 sequences, more than 15% seen only once; the top ten take 22%. The specimen sequenced was PBMCs or a T cell subset sorted from them (not recorded which). The clonotype was recovered from a man between 18 and 29 years old who had mild COVID-19 (a few samples of this study predate the infection). Cell type and time point are not known. The chain uses TRBV27 and TRBJ1-2, with D hard to call. The CDR3 DNA reads as TGTGCCAGCAGTTTTTACGGAAATTATGGCTACACCTTC. Encoded protein: CASSFYGNYGYTF.